This T cell receptor beta chain was sequenced in a study of Ad26.COV2.S vaccination and SARS-CoV-2 variants. At the level of the study: Doses of Ad26.COV2.S were injected into muscle once or twice, 56 days apart.

Only in-frame clones appear in the TCRdb table, and some are missing; sequencing was by immunoSEQ multiplex PCR. The sample contains 400,000 to 450,000 clones, approximately 92% of which appear only once. Findings of the study overall: Vaccinees and placebo recipients showed similar non-spike TCR breadth.

Note on this clone: The antigen is unknown.

The V segment lost 3 bases and the J segment 4 bases; nucleotides outside the gene matches: 10. The CDR3 is 17 residues long. Germline V lookup: CDR1 SGDLS, CDR2 YYNGEE. Treatment given: approximately 18 received Ad26.COV2.S at low or high dose, single or two shots; 5 received placebo; per-sample allocation not given. Repertoires come from day 63 after the first vaccine or placebo injection. What was given as vaccine was an Ad26 vector encoding Wuhan-strain SARS-CoV-2 spike. V usage is TRBV9 and J usage is TRBJ2-1; 10 bases match TRBD1. The sequenced sample was peripheral blood, obtained in a trial of Ad26.COV2.S vaccine versus placebo. The sequence was obtained from a person aged 18-60 years who received the Ad26.COV2.S COVID-19 vaccine or a placebo. The chain's CDR3 is CASSAPSSGQGYNEQFF. The CDR3 nucleotides read TGTGCCAGCAGCGCCCCCAGTTCGGGACAGGGGTACAATGAGCAGTTCTTC.